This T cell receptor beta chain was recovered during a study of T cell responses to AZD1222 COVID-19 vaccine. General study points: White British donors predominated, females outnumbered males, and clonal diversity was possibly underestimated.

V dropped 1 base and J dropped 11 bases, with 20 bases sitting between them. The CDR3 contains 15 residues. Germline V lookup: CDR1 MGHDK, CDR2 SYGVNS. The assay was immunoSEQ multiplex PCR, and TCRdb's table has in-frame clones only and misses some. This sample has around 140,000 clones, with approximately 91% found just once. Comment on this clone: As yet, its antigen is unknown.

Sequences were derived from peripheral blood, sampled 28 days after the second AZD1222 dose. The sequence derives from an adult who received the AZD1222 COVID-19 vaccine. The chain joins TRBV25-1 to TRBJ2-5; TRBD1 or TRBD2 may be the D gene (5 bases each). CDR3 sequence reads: CASSESGTPRLQQYF. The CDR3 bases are TGTGCCAGCAGTGAATCCGGGACCCCACGTTTACAGCAGTACTTC.